This entry lists 2 T cell receptor beta chains sequenced from one sample in a study of technical replicates of blood from a few donors (dated by TCRdb to 2017 to 2019). Library preparation employed the immunoSEQ multiplex PCR assay. Entries here come from immuneACCESS through TCRdb and include only in-frame sequences with V and J called. Some clones fail to appear in such tables; in the studies checked, an unresolved V gene covers under half of the shortfall, and the cause of the remainder is unknown. The sample data list 95,000 to 100,000 clones, and 95% of these were observed just once. Clones ranked in the top ten supply roughly 0.22% of the sample. The sample taken for sequencing was T cells isolated from PBMCs. The receptor set was obtained from a human donor in good health.

The rearrangement joins TRBV5-5 to TRBJ2-5; 7 nucleotides agree with TRBD1. J gave up 2 bases and V 6 bases, and 10 bases lay outside the gene matches. Germline CDR1 is SGHKS and CDR2 is YYEKEE (reference sequence). CDR3 length: 15 residues. The CDR3 DNA follows: TGTGCCAGCATACTGAACAGGGGATTACAAGAGACCCAGTACTTC. Amino acids: CASILNRGLQETQYF.

The gene calls are TRBV27 and TRBJ1-6; TRBD1 might be the D (5 bases). Trimming removed 4 bases at V and 0 bases at J, with 13 bases between. The V gene's germline CDR1 is MNHEY and CDR2 SMNVEV (reference sequence). This CDR3 comprises 17 residues. The CDR3 sequence: CASSYRTTSSYNSPLHF. CDR3 in DNA: TGTGCCAGCAGTTACAGGACTACTAGCTCCTATAATTCACCCCTCCACTTT.